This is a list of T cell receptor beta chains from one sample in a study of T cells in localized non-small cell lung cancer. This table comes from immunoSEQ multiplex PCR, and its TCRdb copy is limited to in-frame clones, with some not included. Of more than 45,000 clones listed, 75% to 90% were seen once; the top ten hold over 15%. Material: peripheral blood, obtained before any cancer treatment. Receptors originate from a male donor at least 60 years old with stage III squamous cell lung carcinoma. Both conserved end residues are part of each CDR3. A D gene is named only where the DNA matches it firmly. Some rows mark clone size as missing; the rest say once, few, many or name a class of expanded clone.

cdr3_aa: CASSLGLNTEAFF
cdr3_nt: TGTGCCAGCAGCTTGGGTCTGAACACTGAAGCTTTCTTT
clone_size: few
j_call: TRBJ1-1
d_call: NA
v_call: TRBV11-2

cdr3_aa: CASTNTGMTEAFF
cdr3_nt: TGCGCCAGCACCAATACAGGGATGACTGAAGCTTTCTTT
clone_size: NA
j_call: TRBJ1-1
d_call: NA
v_call: TRBV4-3

cdr3_aa: CAIRPRDRDIDTQYF
cdr3_nt: TGTGCCATCAGACCCCGGGACAGGGACATAGATACGCAGTATTTT
clone_size: NA
j_call: TRBJ2-3
d_call: TRBD1
v_call: TRBV10-3

cdr3_aa: CASSHRGVWGSTEAFF
cdr3_nt: TGTGCCAGCAGCCACCGAGGGGTTTGGGGTAGCACTGAAGCTTTCTTT
clone_size: NA
j_call: TRBJ1-1
d_call: NA
v_call: TRBV5-6

cdr3_aa: CASTRVGLSYEQYF
cdr3_nt: TGTGCCAGCACGCGTGTGGGACTCTCCTACGAGCAGTACTTC
clone_size: once
j_call: TRBJ2-7
d_call: NA
v_call: TRBV28

cdr3_aa: CTSSQREGTTLAKNIQYF
cdr3_nt: TGCACCAGCAGCCAACGGGAGGGGACCACCCTAGCCAAAAACATTCAGTACTTC
clone_size: once
j_call: TRBJ2-4
d_call: NA
v_call: TRBV1

cdr3_aa: CASSNRVGRSYGYTF
cdr3_nt: TGCGCCAGCAGTAACAGGGTGGGTCGATCCTATGGCTACACCTTC
clone_size: NA
j_call: TRBJ1-2
d_call: NA
v_call: TRBV5-1

cdr3_aa: CASSRWDSSNEKLFF
cdr3_nt: TGTGCCAGCAGCCGATGGGACAGCTCTAATGAAAAACTGTTTTTT
clone_size: NA
j_call: TRBJ1-4
d_call: TRBD1
v_call: TRBV7-2

cdr3_aa: CASSRDINQPQHF
cdr3_nt: TGTGCCAGCAGTCGGGACATCAATCAGCCCCAGCATTTT
clone_size: NA
j_call: TRBJ1-5
d_call: NA
v_call: TRBV2

cdr3_aa: CASSVGGEAWNTEAFF
cdr3_nt: TGTGCCAGCAGCGTAGGCGGGGAGGCATGGAACACTGAAGCTTTCTTT
clone_size: NA
j_call: TRBJ1-1
d_call: NA
v_call: TRBV9

cdr3_aa: CAWSPDRGGYGYTF
cdr3_nt: TGTGCCTGGAGCCCGGACAGGGGAGGCTATGGCTACACCTTC
clone_size: once
j_call: TRBJ1-2
d_call: TRBD1
v_call: TRBV30

cdr3_aa: CSTRARGLAYGYTF
cdr3_nt: TGCAGCACCCGGGCCCGGGGTTTAGCTTATGGCTACACCTTC
clone_size: NA
j_call: TRBJ1-2
d_call: NA
v_call: TRBV29-1

cdr3_aa: CASSYTYQETQYF
cdr3_nt: TGTGCCAGCAGCTATACTTACCAAGAGACCCAGTACTTC
clone_size: NA
j_call: TRBJ2-5
d_call: NA
v_call: TRBV7-3

cdr3_aa: CASSSDPRDTAYEQYF
cdr3_nt: TGCGCCAGCAGCTCGGACCCACGGGACACAGCCTACGAGCAGTACTTC
clone_size: NA
j_call: TRBJ2-7
d_call: NA
v_call: TRBV5-1

cdr3_aa: CASSYSGTAYEQYF
cdr3_nt: TGTGCCAGCAGTTACTCCGGGACTGCCTACGAGCAGTACTTC
clone_size: NA
j_call: TRBJ2-7
d_call: NA
v_call: TRBV6-5

cdr3_aa: CASSEGQTNSPLHF
cdr3_nt: TGTGCCAGCAGTGAAGGACAGACAAATTCACCCCTCCACTTT
clone_size: NA
j_call: TRBJ1-6
d_call: NA
v_call: TRBV6-1

cdr3_aa: CASRSGLNTEAFF
cdr3_nt: TGTGCCAGTAGATCCGGCCTGAACACTGAAGCTTTCTTT
clone_size: NA
j_call: TRBJ1-1
d_call: NA
v_call: TRBV19

cdr3_aa: CTSCPGRDYEQYF
cdr3_nt: TGCACCAGCTGCCCCGGGCGGGACTACGAGCAGTACTTC
clone_size: NA
j_call: TRBJ2-7
d_call: NA
v_call: TRBV1

cdr3_aa: CASTSGGSNYGYTF
cdr3_nt: TGCGCCAGCACCTCGGGGGGTTCGAACTATGGCTACACCTTC
clone_size: NA
j_call: TRBJ1-2
d_call: NA
v_call: TRBV5-1

cdr3_aa: CASSAGTFSSYEQYF
cdr3_nt: TGCGCCAGCAGTGCCGGGACCTTTTCTTCCTACGAGCAGTACTTC
clone_size: NA
j_call: TRBJ2-7
d_call: NA
v_call: TRBV10-1

cdr3_aa: CASSQDKGTGGYSNQPQHF
cdr3_nt: TGCGCCAGCAGCCAAGATAAGGGGACAGGGGGGTATAGCAATCAGCCCCAGCATTTT
clone_size: NA
j_call: TRBJ1-5
d_call: TRBD1
v_call: TRBV4-1

cdr3_aa: CASSPGQRDLYSNQPQHF
cdr3_nt: TGTGCCAGCAGCCCCGGACAGAGGGACCTTTATAGCAATCAGCCCCAGCATTTT
clone_size: NA
j_call: TRBJ1-5
d_call: NA
v_call: TRBV2

cdr3_aa: CASSPRWGTQNTEAFF
cdr3_nt: TGTGCCAGCTCACCCCGCTGGGGAACTCAAAACACTGAAGCTTTCTTT
clone_size: NA
j_call: TRBJ1-1
d_call: NA
v_call: TRBV18

cdr3_aa: CATRQGNTEAFF
cdr3_nt: TGTGCCACTCGACAGGGGAACACTGAAGCTTTCTTT
clone_size: NA
j_call: TRBJ1-1
d_call: TRBD1
v_call: TRBV6-5

cdr3_aa: CASSLSGGANTEAFF
cdr3_nt: TGTGCCAGCAGTTTATCCGGAGGGGCAAACACTGAAGCTTTCTTT
clone_size: NA
j_call: TRBJ1-1
d_call: NA
v_call: TRBV27

cdr3_aa: CASSLELTGGREAFF
cdr3_nt: TGTGCCAGCAGCTTAGAGCTAACAGGGGGAAGGGAAGCTTTCTTT
clone_size: NA
j_call: TRBJ1-1
d_call: TRBD1
v_call: TRBV11-2

cdr3_aa: CSVVGYREDINYGYTF
cdr3_nt: TGCAGCGTTGTGGGTTACAGGGAAGATATTAACTATGGCTACACCTTC
clone_size: once
j_call: TRBJ1-2
d_call: NA
v_call: TRBV29-1

cdr3_aa: CASSLGSRPEGYTF
cdr3_nt: TGTGCCAGCAGCTTAGGCTCTCGACCAGAAGGCTACACCTTC
clone_size: NA
j_call: TRBJ1-2
d_call: NA
v_call: TRBV7-8

cdr3_aa: CASNLVSGGRRAFF
cdr3_nt: TGTGCCAGTAATCTTGTATCAGGGGGCCGGCGGGCTTTCTTT
clone_size: NA
j_call: TRBJ1-1
d_call: TRBD1
v_call: TRBV19

cdr3_aa: CASSQDRGLSQYF
cdr3_nt: TGTGCCAGCAGCCAAGACAGGGGCCTGTCCCAGTACTTC
clone_size: NA
j_call: TRBJ2-5
d_call: TRBD1
v_call: TRBV7-2

cdr3_aa: CASSGGDLALTDTQYF
cdr3_nt: TGTGCCAGCAGCGGGGGGGACCTCGCCCTCACAGATACGCAGTATTTT
clone_size: NA
j_call: TRBJ2-3
d_call: TRBD2
v_call: TRBV7-9

cdr3_aa: CASSRDTQPYGYTF
cdr3_nt: TGTGCCAGCAGTCGGGACACGCAGCCTTATGGCTACACCTTC
clone_size: NA
j_call: TRBJ1-2
d_call: NA
v_call: TRBV2

cdr3_aa: CASSSGDRADF
cdr3_nt: TGTGCCAGCAGCTCAGGGGACAGGGCCGATTTC
clone_size: few
j_call: TRBJ2-7
d_call: TRBD1
v_call: TRBV7-9

cdr3_aa: CATSRRDNQGYTF
cdr3_nt: TGTGCCACCAGCAGGCGGGACAATCAGGGCTACACCTTC
clone_size: NA
j_call: TRBJ1-2
d_call: NA
v_call: TRBV15

cdr3_aa: CASSLERSGYTF
cdr3_nt: TGCGCCAGCAGCTTGGAACGGTCGGGCTACACCTTC
clone_size: NA
j_call: TRBJ1-2
d_call: NA
v_call: TRBV5-1

cdr3_aa: CASSLAPDRGRETQYF
cdr3_nt: TGTGCCAGCAGCTTGGCTCCGGACAGGGGGCGAGAGACCCAGTACTTC
clone_size: once
j_call: TRBJ2-5
d_call: TRBD1
v_call: TRBV5-4

cdr3_aa: CASSQGQGDGELFF
cdr3_nt: TGTGCCAGCAGCCAAGGGCAGGGTGACGGGGAGCTGTTTTTT
clone_size: NA
j_call: TRBJ2-2
d_call: NA
v_call: TRBV11-3

cdr3_aa: CAWREHPGNTIYF
cdr3_nt: TGTGCCTGGAGGGAACACCCTGGAAACACCATATATTTT
clone_size: few
j_call: TRBJ1-3
d_call: NA
v_call: TRBV30

cdr3_aa: CASSTRTGGNQPQHF
cdr3_nt: TGTGCCAGCAGTACTCGGACAGGGGGGAATCAGCCCCAGCATTTT
clone_size: NA
j_call: TRBJ1-5
d_call: TRBD1
v_call: TRBV6-5

cdr3_aa: CASSPGLAGGPAEQFF
cdr3_nt: TGCGCCAGCAGCCCGGGACTAGCGGGGGGGCCGGCTGAGCAGTTCTTC
clone_size: once
j_call: TRBJ2-1
d_call: TRBD2
v_call: TRBV5-1

cdr3_aa: CASSLGGLAGSEQFF
cdr3_nt: TGTGCCAGCAGCTTGGGAGGACTAGCGGGGTCTGAGCAGTTCTTC
clone_size: NA
j_call: TRBJ2-1
d_call: TRBD2
v_call: TRBV11-3

cdr3_aa: CASSPGTGRGYEQYF
cdr3_nt: TGTGCCAGCAGCCCCGGGACAGGGCGGGGGTACGAGCAGTACTTC
clone_size: NA
j_call: TRBJ2-7
d_call: TRBD1
v_call: TRBV7-2

cdr3_aa: CSVAYRGETQYF
cdr3_nt: TGCAGCGTTGCTTACAGGGGAGAGACCCAGTACTTC
clone_size: NA
j_call: TRBJ2-5
d_call: TRBD1
v_call: TRBV29-1

cdr3_aa: CASSLLEPQNSPLHF
cdr3_nt: TGCGCCAGCAGCTTGCTGGAGCCTCAGAATTCACCCCTCCACTTT
clone_size: NA
j_call: TRBJ1-6
d_call: NA
v_call: TRBV5-1

cdr3_aa: CASSWGDRDYGYTF
cdr3_nt: TGCGCCAGCAGCTGGGGGGACAGGGACTATGGCTACACCTTC
clone_size: NA
j_call: TRBJ1-2
d_call: TRBD1
v_call: TRBV5-1

cdr3_aa: CASSEGLGSYEPQHF
cdr3_nt: TGTGCCAGCAGTGAAGGCCTGGGAAGTTACGAGCCCCAGCATTTT
clone_size: few
j_call: TRBJ1-5
d_call: NA
v_call: TRBV25-1

cdr3_aa: CASSSDRTQPQHF
cdr3_nt: TGTGCCAGCAGTTCGGACAGGACCCAGCCCCAGCATTTT
clone_size: NA
j_call: TRBJ1-5
d_call: TRBD1
v_call: TRBV6-5

cdr3_aa: CASSPIGTGLGNTIYF
cdr3_nt: TGTGCCAGCAGTCCAATCGGGACAGGGTTGGGAAACACCATATATTTT
clone_size: NA
j_call: TRBJ1-3
d_call: TRBD1
v_call: TRBV28

cdr3_aa: CASTSEQYNEQFF
cdr3_nt: TGTGCCAGTACTTCAGAGCAATACAATGAGCAGTTCTTC
clone_size: NA
j_call: TRBJ2-1
d_call: NA
v_call: TRBV19